Presented here are 15 T cell receptor beta chains from one specimen sequenced in a study of beta chain features in type 1 diabetes (dated by TCRdb to the late 2010s). Libraries were made using the immunoSEQ multiplex PCR assay. The entire amount of isolated RNA was reverse transcribed using the High Capacity cDNA Reverse Transcription Kit, so the sequenced TCRB transcripts were expressed ones. Imported from immuneACCESS, the table was reduced by TCRdb to in-frame sequences with V and J called. These copies leave out some clones; in studies compared against another copy, an unresolved V gene accounts for under half, and the cause of the remainder is not known. The sample profile shows 310,000 or so clones; under 8.5% of them were found once. Clones ranked in the top ten supply approximately 0.44% of the sample. The sample consisted of central memory CD4+ T cells from blood. These receptors originate from a woman between 18 and 29 years old in good health.

In this sample, this clone turned up a few times. The chain uses TRBV7-9 and TRBJ2-3; 9 bases are a match to TRBD1. Losses at the gene ends were 4 bases for V and 5 bases for J; bases not matched to a gene: 4. In germline, CDR1 is SEHNR, CDR2 FQNEAQ (reference sequence). The CDR3 totals 14 residues. In nucleotides, the CDR3 is TGTGCCAGCAGCTGGGACAGGGTCGGAGATACGCAGTATTTT. Its protein is CASSWDRVGDTQYF.

V is TRBV11-2 and J is TRBJ2-1, with 8 nucleotides matching TRBD1. The V gene's germline CDR1 is SGHAT and CDR2 FQNNGV. This CDR3 has 15 amino acids. Germline trimming cut 3 bases from V and 12 bases from J; bases unmatched to any gene: 13. CDR3 in amino acids: CASSFRDRPGFGQFF. CDR3 coding DNA: TGTGCCAGCAGCTTCCGGGACAGGCCAGGGTTTGGGCAGTTCTTC.

This sequence joins TRBV6-6 and TRBJ2-7; 10 positions agree with TRBD1. Germline V gene data show CDR1 as MNHNY and CDR2 as SVGAGI (reference sequence). The CDR3 has 14 residues. Trimming cost V 6 bases and J 12 bases; bases outside gene matches: 14. For the CDR3, the DNA is TGTGCCAGCAGATCCCGGGACAGGGGTTCCGGGTCGTACTTC. It is translated as CASRSRDRGSGSYF.

This clone occurred many times. The V and J genes are TRBV28 and TRBJ2-5; D remains ambiguous. Per germline, CDR1 MDHEN and CDR2 SYDVKM. The CDR3 is 14 residues long. Trimming left V 1 base short and J 2 bases short, with 8 bases between. The CDR3 region has the DNA TGTGCCAGCAGTTTATTACAGCTACAAGAGACCCAGTACTTC. Residues: CASSLLQLQETQYF. Full variable domain (missing parts from reference TRBV28 and TRBJ2-5): DVKVTQSSRYLVKRTGEKVFLECVQDMDHENMFWYRQDPGLGLRLIYFSYDVKMKEKGDIPEGYSVSREKKERFSLILESASTNQTSMYLCASSLLQLQETQYFGPGTRLLVL.

V and J are TRBV28 and TRBJ2-7; tentatively, D is TRBD2 (6 bases). Germline CDR1 is MDHEN and CDR2 is SYDVKM. This CDR3 is built from 14 residues. The ends were cut back, 7 bases at V and 3 bases at J, with 16 bases in the middle. CDR3 loop: CASNQGGAGYEQYF. CDR3 sequence (DNA): TGTGCCAGCAACCAGGGAGGCGCGGGCTACGAGCAGTACTTC.

The chain carries TRBV7-3 and TRBJ2-2; 7 nucleotides agree with TRBD1. The V and J ends lost 5 bases and 9 bases, in that order; junction bases with no gene match: 6. The CDR3 spans 13 residues. Germline V gene lookup returns CDR1 SGHTA and CDR2 FQGTGA. DNA for the CDR3: TGTGCCAGCAGCGCAAAGGGGGCCAGGGAGCTGTTTTTT. Protein: CASSAKGARELFF.

This clone was picked up many times. This chain connects TRBV7-2 to TRBJ2-3; possible D gene TRBD2, 5 bases. The CDR3 loop spans 15 amino acids. Trimming cost V 2 bases and J 5 bases, with 14 bases left between them. The germline CDR1 and CDR2 sequences are SGHTA and FQGNSA. In DNA, the CDR3 is TGTGCCAGCAGCTTAAATCTGGGAGTCGGAGATACGCAGTATTTT. Translating it yields CASSLNLGVGDTQYF. Full variable domain (missing parts from reference TRBV7-2 and TRBJ2-3): GAGVSQSPSNKVTEKGKDVELRCDPISGHTALYWYRQSLGQGLEFLIYFQGNSAPDKSGLPSDRFSAERTGGSVSTLTIQRTQQEDSAVYLCASSLNLGVGDTQYFGPGTRLTVL.

The sample holds a few counts of this clone. The chain uses TRBV28 and TRBJ1-2; no reliable D call. Trimming left V 3 bases short and J 8 bases short, with 13 bases between. Germline V CDR1 and CDR2: MDHEN, SYDVKM. This CDR3 comprises 13 residues. The CDR3 here is CASSFDGSSGYTF. The CDR3 DNA reads TGTGCCAGCAGTTTCGACGGATCGTCCGGCTACACCTTC.

The rearrangement joins TRBV11-2 to TRBJ2-7; D gene unclear. V lost 7 bases, J lost 0 bases, and 13 bases lay in between. CDR3 length: 14 residues. CDR1 and CDR2 (germline): SGHAT, FQNNGV. The CDR3 sequence is CASTLAAYSYEQYF. CDR3 bases: TGTGCCAGCACCCTGGCGGCCTACTCCTACGAGCAGTACTTC.

This chain connects TRBV5-8 to TRBJ2-1; the match to TRBD2 covers 8 bases. In germline, CDR1 is SGHTS, CDR2 YDEGEE. This CDR3 is built from 16 residues. V was pared by 0 bases and J by 8 bases, with 10 bases of the junction left unmatched. CDR3 DNA: TGTGCCAGCAGCTTGGTAGGCGTAGCGGGATATGATGAGCAGTTCTTC. The encoded protein is CASSLVGVAGYDEQFF.

The rearrangement joins TRBV28 to TRBJ2-7, with 7 nucleotides matching TRBD1. Per germline, CDR1 MDHEN and CDR2 SYDVKM. This CDR3 region has 14 residues. J gave up 4 bases and V 5 bases, and 8 bases lay outside the gene matches. CDR3 DNA sequence: TGTGCCAGCAGTCTCGGGTACAGGGGTTACGAGCAGTACTTC. Translated: CASSLGYRGYEQYF.

In this sample, this clone turned up many times. The CDR3 DNA follows: TGCAGCGTTGACCTCGGACAGGGGGCAGATACGCAGTATTTT. This encodes CSVDLGQGADTQYF. V is TRBV29-1 and J is TRBJ2-3; 10 bases are shared with TRBD1. Germline trimming cut 3 bases from V and 4 bases from J; bases unmatched to any gene: 4. Germline CDR1 SQVTM, CDR2 ANQGSEA. The CDR3 has 14 amino acids.

This clone was counted between two and nine times. This chain links TRBV6-1 with TRBJ2-3; D is unresolved. V gave up 5 bases and J gave up 1 base, with 10 bases separating them. Germline V CDR1 and CDR2: MNHNS, SASEGT. CDR3 length: 14 residues. CDR3 coding DNA: TGTGCCAGCAGTTATCTGTACGGCACAGATACGCAGTATTTT. Residues: CASSYLYGTDTQYF.

This clone has just a few counts. One base away lies a much larger clone, so this may be a sequencing read error. The chain carries TRBV7-2 and TRBJ2-3, with D hard to call. The CDR3 consists of 11 residues. V gave up 4 bases and J gave up 2 bases, with 1 base separating them. Germline CDR1 is SGHTA and CDR2 is FQGNSA. The CDR3 spells CASSYTDTQYF. CDR3 in DNA: TGTGCCAGCAGCTACACAGATACGCAGTATTTT.

The table lists this clone with a few counts. The CDR3 DNA reads TGCAGCGGCCTGGGACAGGGGTTTTATTTTGGCACTGAAGCTTTCTTT. It yields the protein CSGLGQGFYFGTEAFF. V and J are TRBV29-1 and TRBJ1-1; 10 positions match TRBD1. From germline, CDR1 is SQVTM and CDR2 ANQGSEA. Losses at the gene ends were 7 bases for V and 4 bases for J; bases not matched to a gene: 15. The length of the CDR3 is 16 residues.